Shown below are 17 T cell receptor beta chains from a single sample sequenced in a study of radiotherapy plus CTLA-4 blockade in lung cancer. Assay used: immunoSEQ multiplex PCR; TCRdb lists only in-frame clones, some missing. This repertoire shows about 31,000 clones, 70% to 80% found once; its top ten account for 6.5% to 9.5%. The starting material was peripheral blood, obtained from a patient treated with radiotherapy plus ipilimumab. These receptors were collected from a human donor with non-small cell lung cancer who had stable disease on radiotherapy plus ipilimumab.

This chain links TRBV6-5 with TRBJ1-6; D ambiguous. Looked up from germline, CDR1 is MNHEY and CDR2 is SVGAGI. Trimming cost V 2 bases and J 6 bases, with 5 bases left between them. This CDR3 is 13 amino acids long. In DNA, the CDR3 is TGTGCCAGCAGTTACGACCTTAATTCACCCCTCCACTTT. This encodes CASSYDLNSPLHF.

V usage is TRBV6-5 and J usage is TRBJ1-2; TRBD1 is a possible D gene (5 bases). The CDR3 runs 16 residues. V dropped 4 bases and J dropped 2 bases, with 17 bases sitting between them. Germline V gives CDR1 MNHEY, CDR2 SVGAGI. CDR3 sequence reads: CASSFWAAGLNYGYTF. The CDR3 nucleotides read TGTGCCAGCAGTTTTTGGGCTGCGGGACTAAACTATGGCTACACCTTC.

The chain recombines TRBV4-2 with TRBJ2-3; 11 bases are shared with TRBD2. The CDR3 runs 16 residues. The germline V gene encodes CDR1 LGHNA and CDR2 YNFKEQ. Trimming removed 5 bases from V and 3 bases from J; junction bases left unmatched: 7. This CDR3 is CASSNSGGAMTDTQYF. CDR3 nucleotides: TGTGCCAGCAGCAATAGCGGGGGGGCAATGACAGATACGCAGTATTTT.

The chain couples TRBV7-6 to TRBJ1-1, with D uncertain. The CDR3 spans 13 residues. The V end was cut by 1 base, the J end by 8 bases, with 11 bases between. The V gene's germline CDR1 is SGHVS and CDR2 FNYEAQ. CDR3 DNA sequence: TGTGCCAGCAGCTTAGAAGGGCCAACCGAAGCTTTCTTT. It specifies CASSLEGPTEAFF.

The chain joins TRBV25-1 to TRBJ1-3; D unresolved. V shed 1 base and J shed 2 bases, with 9 bases lying between them. CDR3 length equals 15 residues. CDR1 MGHDK and CDR2 SYGVNS come from the germline V gene. The CDR3 is CASSEFRGTGNTIYF. DNA for the CDR3: TGTGCCAGCAGTGAATTTCGGGGAACTGGAAACACCATATATTTT.

The rearrangement links TRBV28 to TRBJ1-6, with D perhaps TRBD1 (5 bases). Germline CDR1 MDHEN, CDR2 SYDVKM. The V and J ends lost 2 bases and 5 bases respectively, with 7 bases between them. This CDR3 contains 14 residues. The CDR3 sequence: CASSLPTDNSPLHF. The CDR3 DNA is TGTGCCAGCAGTTTACCGACAGATAATTCACCCCTCCACTTT.

This clone is a singleton in its sample. The V gene is TRBV6-5, the J gene TRBJ1-4; 12 positions match TRBD1. Losses at the gene ends were 8 bases for V and 8 bases for J; bases not matched to a gene: 6. Germline V lookup: CDR1 MNHEY, CDR2 SVGAGI. The CDR3 is 14 residues long. The CDR3 region has the DNA TGTGCCAGCTCAAGGGACAGGGGGCAGGAAAAACTGTTTTTT. It translates to CASSRDRGQEKLFF.

V is TRBV7-2 and J is TRBJ1-5; D is unclear. Germline loops: CDR1 SGHTA, CDR2 FQGNSA. The CDR3 is made up of 16 amino acids. V lost 5 bases to trimming and J lost 0 bases, with 14 bases between them. The CDR3: CASSPRGSDSNQPQHF. The CDR3 DNA sequence: TGTGCCAGCAGCCCTCGAGGTAGCGATAGCAATCAGCCCCAGCATTTT.

The chain couples TRBV29-1 to TRBJ1-1; 11 nucleotides line up with TRBD1. This CDR3 has 16 amino acids. Germline V CDR1 and CDR2: SQVTM, ANQGSEA. The junction had 13 bases not matched to a gene; V was cut back by 4 bases and J by 6 bases. CDR3 sequence reads: CSVGGGQGALKAEAFF. The CDR3 nucleotides read TGCAGCGTTGGGGGTGGACAGGGGGCGCTGAAGGCTGAAGCTTTCTTT.

The CDR3 sequence: CAWSVPAGMGSYEQYF. The CDR3 coding sequence is TGTGCCTGGAGTGTACCGGCGGGGATGGGCTCCTACGAGCAGTACTTC. The chain uses TRBV30 and TRBJ2-7; TRBD2 might be the D (6 bases). The CDR3 consists of 16 residues. V dropped 0 bases and J dropped 0 bases, with 15 bases sitting between them. The germline V gene encodes CDR1 GTSNPN and CDR2 SVGIG (reference sequence).

The J gene is TRBJ1-1, the V gene TRBV5-1; a weak D match, TRBD1 (6 bases). Germline lookup yields CDR1 SGHRS and CDR2 YFSETQ. The CDR3 sequence is 13 residues long. Trimming pared 5 bases from V and 3 bases from J, leaving 11 bases between. The CDR3 DNA reads TGCGCCAGCAGTGTTGCAGGGGACACTGAAGCTTTCTTT. Its protein is CASSVAGDTEAFF.

The chain links TRBV11-2 to TRBJ1-1, with 9 nucleotides matching TRBD1. The CDR3 totals 14 residues. Germline lookup yields CDR1 SGHAT and CDR2 FQNNGV. V trimming: 5 bases; J trimming: 6 bases; junction bases outside the gene matches: 7. In nucleotides, the CDR3 is TGTGCCAGCAGCCTGGGACAGGGTTATGCTGAAGCTTTCTTT. Its translation is CASSLGQGYAEAFF.

This clone was seen only a few times. The chain recombines TRBV5-6 with TRBJ1-6; D is possibly TRBD1 (6 bases). The germline V gene has CDR1 SGHDT and CDR2 YYEEEE. Trimming pared 4 bases from V and 6 bases from J, leaving 11 bases between. This CDR3 spans 14 amino acids. The CDR3 coding sequence is TGTGCCAGCAGCGAGGGGGGTCTTAATTCACCCCTCCACTTT. As protein: CASSEGGLNSPLHF.

The gene calls are TRBV14 and TRBJ2-7; 9 bases fit TRBD1. Germline V CDR1 and CDR2: SGHDN, FVKESK. V lost 0 bases, J lost 0 bases, and 3 bases stayed unmatched. This CDR3 is built from 16 residues. The CDR3: CASSQDRTGVSYEQYF. CDR3 in DNA: TGTGCCAGCAGCCAAGACCGGACAGGGGTCTCCTACGAGCAGTACTTC.

This chain connects TRBV30 to TRBJ1-1; 7 bases are shared with TRBD1. From germline, CDR1 is GTSNPN and CDR2 SVGIG (reference sequence). The CDR3 runs to 15 residues. The ends lost 5 bases at V and 1 base at J; junction bases unmatched: 10. CDR3 sequence: CAWDRTGRTNTEAFF. CDR3 nucleotides: TGTGCCTGGGACAGGACAGGTAGAACGAACACTGAAGCTTTCTTT. Drawing the rest from reference TRBV30 and TRBJ1-1, the complete variable domain is SQTIHQWPATLVQPVGSPLSLECTVEGTSNPNLYWYRQAAGRGLQLLFYSVGIGQISSEVPQNLSASRPQDRQFILSSKKLLLSDSGFYLCAWDRTGRTNTEAFFGQGTRLTVV.

A few counts support this clone. The chain has TRBV18 and TRBJ1-5; possible D gene TRBD1, 6 bases. Germline CDR1 KGHSH, CDR2 LQKENI. The CDR3 covers 16 residues. The V and J ends lost 3 bases and 5 bases respectively, with 17 bases between them. As DNA, the CDR3 is TGTGCCAGCTCACCCCCAGGGGCCCAGGTTTATCAGCCCCAGCATTTT. This codes for CASSPPGAQVYQPQHF.

V usage is TRBV6-1 and J usage is TRBJ1-1, with unresolved D. CDR1 and CDR2 from the germline V gene are MNHNS and SASEGT. V was cut by 7 bases and J by 0 bases, with 12 bases left in between. This CDR3 has 14 amino acids. The CDR3 sequence: CASTPRLMNTEAFF. The CDR3 DNA is TGTGCCAGCACCCCGAGACTTATGAACACTGAAGCTTTCTTT.